The subject of this entry is one T cell receptor beta chain. The method was immunoSEQ multiplex PCR; TCRdb's version includes in-frame clones alone and lacks a portion of them. The table shows around 30,000 clones, with approximately 85% occurring only once. The data were obtained in a study of blood T cell repertoires in COVID-19. Looking at the study overall: Italy, Spain and the United States were the sources of the convalescent and acute COVID-19 samples.

This CDR3 contains 15 residues. Trimming cost V 6 bases and J 13 bases, with 27 bases left between them. The V gene's germline CDR1 is MNHEY and CDR2 SVGAGI. The chain combines TRBV6-5 with TRBJ1-2; D remains unclear. Material: peripheral blood. This receptor was identified in a human donor in a cohort sampled during active COVID-19. CDR3 sequence (DNA): TGTGCCAGCAGCAGCTTCCGGGGAAGCGCTGGGCTCGGCACCTTC. Its translation is CASSSFRGSAGLGTF.